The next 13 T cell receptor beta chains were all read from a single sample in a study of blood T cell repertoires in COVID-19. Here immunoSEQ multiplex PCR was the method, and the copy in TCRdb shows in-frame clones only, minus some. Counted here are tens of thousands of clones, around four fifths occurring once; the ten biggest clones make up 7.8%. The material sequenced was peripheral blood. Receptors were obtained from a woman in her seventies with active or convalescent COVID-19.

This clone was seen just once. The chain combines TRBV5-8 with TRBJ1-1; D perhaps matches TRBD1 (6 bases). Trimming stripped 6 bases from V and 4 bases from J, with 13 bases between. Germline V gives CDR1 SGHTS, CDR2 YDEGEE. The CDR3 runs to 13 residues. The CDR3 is CASISYRATEAFF. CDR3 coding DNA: TGTGCCAGCATCTCGTACAGGGCCACTGAAGCTTTCTTT.

Here the CDR3 reads CASTLHGTGGLNEQYF. The CDR3 bases are TGCGCCAGCACCCTCCACGGGACAGGGGGCCTGAACGAGCAGTACTTC. The chain recombines TRBV5-1 with TRBJ2-7; 12 bases agree with TRBD1. This CDR3 is built from 16 residues. Germline trimming cut 6 bases from V and 5 bases from J; bases unmatched to any gene: 12. Germline CDR1 SGHRS, CDR2 YFSETQ.

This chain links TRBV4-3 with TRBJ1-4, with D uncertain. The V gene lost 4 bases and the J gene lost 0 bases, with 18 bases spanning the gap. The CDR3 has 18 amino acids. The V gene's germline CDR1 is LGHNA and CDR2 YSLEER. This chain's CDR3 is CASSRRHQPFATNEKLFF. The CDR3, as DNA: TGCGCCAGCAGCCGCAGACATCAACCCTTTGCAACTAATGAAAAACTGTTTTTT.

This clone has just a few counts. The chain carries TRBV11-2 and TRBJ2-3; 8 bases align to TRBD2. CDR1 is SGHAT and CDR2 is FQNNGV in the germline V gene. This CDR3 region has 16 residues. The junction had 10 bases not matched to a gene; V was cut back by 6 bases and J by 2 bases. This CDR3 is CASRSGVAGITDTQYF. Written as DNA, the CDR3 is TGTGCCAGCAGGAGCGGGGTAGCGGGGATCACAGATACGCAGTATTTT. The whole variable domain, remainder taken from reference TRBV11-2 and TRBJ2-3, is EAGVAQSPRYKIIEKRQSVAFWCNPISGHATLYWYQQILGQGPKLLIQFQNNGVVDDSQLPKDRFSAERLKGVDSTLKIQPAKLEDSAVYLCASRSGVAGITDTQYFGPGTRLTVL.

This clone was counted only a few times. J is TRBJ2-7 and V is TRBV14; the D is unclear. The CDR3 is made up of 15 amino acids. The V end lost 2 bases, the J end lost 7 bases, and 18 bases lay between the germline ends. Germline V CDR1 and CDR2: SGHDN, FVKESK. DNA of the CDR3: TGTGCCAGCAGCCAACGATCAGGCTCCCTTGGGGAGCAGTACTTC. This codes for CASSQRSGSLGEQYF.

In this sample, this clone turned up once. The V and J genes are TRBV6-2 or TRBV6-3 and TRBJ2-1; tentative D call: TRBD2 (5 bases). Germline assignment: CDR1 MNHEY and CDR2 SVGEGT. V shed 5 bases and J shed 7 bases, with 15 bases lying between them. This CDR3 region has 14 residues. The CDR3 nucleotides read TGTGCCAGCAGTGGGAGACTCCAGGCGAATGAGCAGTTCTTC. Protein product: CASSGRLQANEQFF.

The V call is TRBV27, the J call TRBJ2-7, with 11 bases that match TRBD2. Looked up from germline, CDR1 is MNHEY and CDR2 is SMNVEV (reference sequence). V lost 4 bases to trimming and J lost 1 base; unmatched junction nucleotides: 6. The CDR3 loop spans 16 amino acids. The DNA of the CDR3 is TGTGCCAGCAGTTCTAGACTAGCGGGGCATTCCTACGAGCAGTACTTC. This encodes CASSSRLAGHSYEQYF.

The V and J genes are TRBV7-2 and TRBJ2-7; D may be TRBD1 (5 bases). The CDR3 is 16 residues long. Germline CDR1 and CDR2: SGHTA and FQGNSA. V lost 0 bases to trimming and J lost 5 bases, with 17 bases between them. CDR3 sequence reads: CASSLALVRQGNEQYF. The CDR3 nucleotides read TGTGCCAGCAGCTTAGCGCTAGTCCGGCAGGGCAACGAGCAGTACTTC.

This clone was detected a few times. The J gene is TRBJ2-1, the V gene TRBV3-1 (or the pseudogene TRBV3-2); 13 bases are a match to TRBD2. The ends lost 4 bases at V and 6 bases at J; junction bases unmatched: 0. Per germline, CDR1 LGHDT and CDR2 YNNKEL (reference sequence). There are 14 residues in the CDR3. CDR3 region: CASSRLAGGNEQFF. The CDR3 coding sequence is TGTGCCAGCAGCCGACTAGCGGGGGGCAATGAGCAGTTCTTC.

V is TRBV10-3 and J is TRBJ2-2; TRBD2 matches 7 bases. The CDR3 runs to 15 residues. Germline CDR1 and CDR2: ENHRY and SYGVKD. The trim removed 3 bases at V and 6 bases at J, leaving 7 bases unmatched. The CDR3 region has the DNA TGTGCCATCAGTGAAGGACTAGGGGTTTCCGGGGAGCTGTTTTTT. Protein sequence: CAISEGLGVSGELFF.

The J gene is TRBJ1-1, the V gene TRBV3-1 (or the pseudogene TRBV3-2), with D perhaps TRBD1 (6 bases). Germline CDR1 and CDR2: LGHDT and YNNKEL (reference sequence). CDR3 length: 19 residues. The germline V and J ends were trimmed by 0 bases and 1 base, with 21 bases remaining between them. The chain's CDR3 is CASSQDGWDTIRKNTEAFF. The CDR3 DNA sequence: TGTGCCAGCAGCCAAGATGGCTGGGACACAATAAGGAAGAACACTGAAGCTTTCTTT.

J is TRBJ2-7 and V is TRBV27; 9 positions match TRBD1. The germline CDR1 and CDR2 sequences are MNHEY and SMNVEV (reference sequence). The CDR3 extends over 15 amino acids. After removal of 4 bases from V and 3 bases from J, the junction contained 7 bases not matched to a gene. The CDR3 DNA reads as TGTGCCAGCAGTTCATCCCGACAGGGGGGCTACGAGCAGTACTTC. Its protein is CASSSSRQGGYEQYF.

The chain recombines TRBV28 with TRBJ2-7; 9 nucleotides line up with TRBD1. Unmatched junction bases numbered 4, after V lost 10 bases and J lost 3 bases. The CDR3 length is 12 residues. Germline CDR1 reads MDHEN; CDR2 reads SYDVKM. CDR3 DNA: TGTGCCACCGGGGGACAGGGCTACGAGCAGTACTTC. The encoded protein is CATGGQGYEQYF.